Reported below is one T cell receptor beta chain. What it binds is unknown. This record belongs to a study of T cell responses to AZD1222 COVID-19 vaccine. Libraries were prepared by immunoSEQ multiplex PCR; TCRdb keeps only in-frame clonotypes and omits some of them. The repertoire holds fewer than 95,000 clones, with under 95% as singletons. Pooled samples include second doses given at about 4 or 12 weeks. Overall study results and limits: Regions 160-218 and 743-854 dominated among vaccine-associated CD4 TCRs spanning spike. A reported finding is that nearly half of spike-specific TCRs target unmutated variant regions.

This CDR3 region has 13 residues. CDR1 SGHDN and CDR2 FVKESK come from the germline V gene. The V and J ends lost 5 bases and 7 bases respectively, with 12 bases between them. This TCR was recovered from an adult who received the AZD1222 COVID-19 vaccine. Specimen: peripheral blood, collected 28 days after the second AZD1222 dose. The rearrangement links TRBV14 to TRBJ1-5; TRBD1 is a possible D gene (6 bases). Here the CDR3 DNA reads TGTGCCAGCAGCGATTCTACAGGGCAGCCCCAGCATTTT. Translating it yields CASSDSTGQPQHF.